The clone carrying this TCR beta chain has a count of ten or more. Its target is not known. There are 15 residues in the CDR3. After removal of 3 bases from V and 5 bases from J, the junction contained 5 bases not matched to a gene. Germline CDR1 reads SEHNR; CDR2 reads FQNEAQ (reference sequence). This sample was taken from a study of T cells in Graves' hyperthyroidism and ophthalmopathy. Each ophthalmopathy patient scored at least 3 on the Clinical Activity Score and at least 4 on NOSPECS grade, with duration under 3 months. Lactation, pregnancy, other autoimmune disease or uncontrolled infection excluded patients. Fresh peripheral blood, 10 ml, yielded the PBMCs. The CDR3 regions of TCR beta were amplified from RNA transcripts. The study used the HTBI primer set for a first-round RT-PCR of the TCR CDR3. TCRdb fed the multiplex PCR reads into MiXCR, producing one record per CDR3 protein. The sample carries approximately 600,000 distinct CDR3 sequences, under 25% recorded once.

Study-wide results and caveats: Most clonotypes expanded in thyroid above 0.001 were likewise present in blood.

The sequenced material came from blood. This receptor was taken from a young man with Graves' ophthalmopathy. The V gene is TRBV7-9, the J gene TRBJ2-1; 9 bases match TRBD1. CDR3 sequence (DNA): TGTGCCAGCAGCTTTGTACAGGGGGCGCACAATGAGCAGTTCTTC. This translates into CASSFVQGAHNEQFF.